These 16 T cell receptor beta chains were all obtained from the same sample, sequenced in a study of T-cell reconstitution after alpha-beta-depleted transplantation in children. Unique molecular identifiers were incorporated when the TCRbeta library was constructed. TCRdb reprocessed the PCR reads via MiXCR and lists one record per CDR3 protein. Of 670,000 or so distinct CDR3 sequences in the sample, less than 15% were seen once. The sample here was PBMCs, taken before TCRalphabeta/CD19-depleted stem cell transplant. Every receptor here comes from a girl aged 2-10 years with congenital amegakaryocytic thrombocytopenia, due to receive a stem cell transplant.

The chain employs TRBV7-6 and TRBJ2-2; D is unclear. This CDR3 region has 20 residues. Looked up from germline, CDR1 is SGHVS and CDR2 is FNYEAQ. Deletions cut 2 bases from V and 1 base from J, with 23 bases between. CDR3 nucleotide sequence: TGTGCCAGCAGCTTATTCGAGACCCTTCTCCTCGGAGAGAACACCGGGGAGCTGTTTTTT. It is translated as CASSLFETLLLGENTGELFF.

This chain connects TRBV7-2 to TRBJ2-7; D remains unclear. Deletions cut 1 base from V and 2 bases from J, with 9 bases between. This CDR3 is 14 amino acids long. The germline V gene has CDR1 SGHTA and CDR2 FQGNSA. CDR3 DNA sequence: TGTGCCAGCAGCTTAGATCGGCAGGCCTACGAGCAGTACTTC. Translated: CASSLDRQAYEQYF. Complete variable domain (other parts from reference TRBV7-2 and TRBJ2-7): GAGVSQSPSNKVTEKGKDVELRCDPISGHTALYWYRQSLGQGLEFLIYFQGNSAPDKSGLPSDRFSAERTGGSVSTLTIQRTQQEDSAVYLCASSLDRQAYEQYFGPGTRLTVT.

This clonotype was recorded many times. The V and J genes are TRBV12-5 and TRBJ2-1, with 13 bases identical to TRBD2. V lost 4 bases, J lost 4 bases, and 7 bases stayed unmatched. The CDR3 length is 17 residues. The V gene's germline CDR1 is LGHNT and CDR2 FRNRAP. CDR3 nucleotides: TGTGCTAGTGGTTCAGTCCCGGGACTAGCGGGATACAATGAGCAGTTCTTC. Translated, it gives CASGSVPGLAGYNEQFF.

The rearrangement uses TRBV16 and TRBJ1-4; D is uncertain. CDR3 length: 15 residues. V dropped 3 bases and J dropped 3 bases, with 11 bases sitting between them. Germline V gene sequence: CDR1 KGHSY, CDR2 FQNENV. CDR3: CASSHFFWPNEKLFF. The CDR3 coding sequence is TGTGCCAGCAGCCATTTTTTTTGGCCTAATGAAAAACTGTTTTTT.

The CDR3 is CSVGWGANEQFF. The CDR3 DNA reads TGCAGCGTGGGATGGGGAGCCAATGAGCAGTTCTTC. The chain links TRBV29-1 to TRBJ2-1, with D perhaps matching TRBD2 (5 bases). The CDR3 covers 12 residues. V was trimmed by 6 bases and J by 6 bases, leaving 12 bases between them. Germline lookup yields CDR1 SQVTM and CDR2 ANQGSEA.

This clonotype was seen ten or more times. The genes are TRBV5-6 and TRBJ2-1, with D unresolved. V was pared by 4 bases and J by 6 bases, with 5 bases between. The CDR3 length is 11 residues. Germline values: CDR1 SGHDT, CDR2 YYEEEE. The chain's CDR3 is CASSVTNEQFF. The CDR3, as DNA: TGTGCCAGCAGCGTAACCAATGAGCAGTTCTTC.

This clonotype was seen a handful of times. The chain has TRBV2 and TRBJ2-7; D tentatively fits TRBD1 or TRBD2 (5 bases each). V lost 7 bases, J lost 3 bases, and 19 bases lay in between. The CDR3 has 15 amino acids. In germline, CDR1 is SNHLY, CDR2 FYNNEI. CDR3 sequence reads: CASIRGAREVYEQYF. Here the CDR3 DNA reads TGTGCCAGCATCCGAGGGGCCAGGGAAGTCTACGAGCAGTACTTC. Full variable domain (rest looked up from reference TRBV2 and TRBJ2-7): EPEVTQTPSHQVTQMGQEVILRCVPISNHLYFYWYRQILGQKVEFLVSFYNNEISEKSEIFDDQFSVERPDGSNFTLKIRSTKLEDSAMYFCASIRGAREVYEQYFGPGTRLTVT.

Many counts were recorded for this clonotype. V gene TRBV15 combines with J gene TRBJ2-1; tentative D call: TRBD1 (6 bases). The germline CDR1 and CDR2 sequences are LNHNV and YYDKDF (reference sequence). CDR3 size: 15 residues. Trimming pared 6 bases from V and 8 bases from J, leaving 20 bases between. CDR3: CATSLDRLGRHEQFF. The CDR3 DNA sequence: TGTGCCACCAGTCTCGACAGGTTGGGTCGTCATGAGCAGTTCTTC.

This chain connects TRBV20-1 to TRBJ2-1, with D maybe TRBD2 (7 bases). Trimming stripped 8 bases from V and 2 bases from J, with 22 bases between. This CDR3 has 16 amino acids. Germline values: CDR1 DFQATT, CDR2 SNEGSKA (reference sequence). CDR3 sequence reads: CSTFEGGQVPYNEQFF. DNA of the CDR3: TGCAGTACCTTCGAGGGGGGGCAGGTGCCCTACAATGAGCAGTTCTTC.

This clonotype occurred many times. The rearrangement uses TRBV20-1 and TRBJ2-3; the match to TRBD2 covers 7 bases. After removal of 6 bases from V and 2 bases from J, the junction contained 5 bases not matched to a gene. This CDR3 is 13 amino acids long. Germline V gives CDR1 DFQATT, CDR2 SNEGSKA (reference sequence). The CDR3 DNA sequence: TGCAGTGCAACCAGCGGGAACACAGATACGCAGTATTTT. This gives the protein CSATSGNTDTQYF.

This clonotype was recorded many times. The chain joins TRBV20-1 to TRBJ1-1; D ambiguous. Trimming removed 6 bases from V and 3 bases from J, with 17 bases in between. Germline V lookup: CDR1 DFQATT, CDR2 SNEGSKA (reference sequence). This CDR3 spans 14 amino acids. The CDR3 DNA reads TGCAGTGCGTCCTCCGGGAGAGGGTACACTGAAGCTTTCTTT. Translating it yields CSASSGRGYTEAFF.

On this clonotype itself: A much larger clone differs from this one at a single base, so this may be a read error. This chain uses TRBV10-3 with TRBJ2-1; 12 bases line up with TRBD2. The germline V gene has CDR1 ENHRY and CDR2 SYGVKD. This CDR3 region has 13 residues. CDR3 sequence: CAIGTSGRNEQSF. The DNA of the CDR3 is TGTGCCATCGGGACTAGCGGGCGCAATGAGCAGTCCTTC.

This chain joins TRBV20-1 and TRBJ2-3; 8 bases align to TRBD1. CDR1 is DFQATT and CDR2 is SNEGSKA in the germline V gene (reference sequence). The CDR3 loop spans 14 amino acids. Trimming removed 0 bases from V and 3 bases from J; junction bases left unmatched: 2. DNA of the CDR3: TGCAGTGCTAGAGACAACAGGGGGACAGATACGCAGTATTTT. Its translation is CSARDNRGTDTQYF.

The chain carries TRBV6-1 and TRBJ2-6; 8 bases agree with TRBD2. The CDR3 is 17 residues long. With 8 bases clipped from V and 0 bases from J, the junction kept 9 bases outside the gene matches. The germline V gene encodes CDR1 MNHNS and CDR2 SASEGT. The CDR3 DNA follows: TGTGCCAGCCTCGGAGCGGGAGCCCTCTCTGGGGCCAACGTCCTGACTTTC. Translation: CASLGAGALSGANVLTF.

The table lists this clonotype with many counts. The chain uses TRBV24-1 and TRBJ2-7, with D unclear. This CDR3 region has 9 residues. Trimming removed 12 bases at V and 0 bases at J, with 2 bases between. In germline, CDR1 is KGHDR, CDR2 SFDVKD. CDR3 nucleotides: TGTGCCCCCTCCTACGAGCAGTACTTC. Its protein product is CAPSYEQYF.

This clonotype was detected ten times or more. The V call is TRBV6-1, the J call TRBJ2-3; unclear D gene. Between the trimmed V and J ends, which lost 6 bases and 0 bases, there was a span of 13 bases. This CDR3 comprises 15 residues. Per the germline V gene, CDR1 is MNHNS and CDR2 is SASEGT. CDR3 bases: TGTGCCAGCAGCTGGACCGAGACTAGCACAGATACGCAGTATTTT. This codes for CASSWTETSTDTQYF.